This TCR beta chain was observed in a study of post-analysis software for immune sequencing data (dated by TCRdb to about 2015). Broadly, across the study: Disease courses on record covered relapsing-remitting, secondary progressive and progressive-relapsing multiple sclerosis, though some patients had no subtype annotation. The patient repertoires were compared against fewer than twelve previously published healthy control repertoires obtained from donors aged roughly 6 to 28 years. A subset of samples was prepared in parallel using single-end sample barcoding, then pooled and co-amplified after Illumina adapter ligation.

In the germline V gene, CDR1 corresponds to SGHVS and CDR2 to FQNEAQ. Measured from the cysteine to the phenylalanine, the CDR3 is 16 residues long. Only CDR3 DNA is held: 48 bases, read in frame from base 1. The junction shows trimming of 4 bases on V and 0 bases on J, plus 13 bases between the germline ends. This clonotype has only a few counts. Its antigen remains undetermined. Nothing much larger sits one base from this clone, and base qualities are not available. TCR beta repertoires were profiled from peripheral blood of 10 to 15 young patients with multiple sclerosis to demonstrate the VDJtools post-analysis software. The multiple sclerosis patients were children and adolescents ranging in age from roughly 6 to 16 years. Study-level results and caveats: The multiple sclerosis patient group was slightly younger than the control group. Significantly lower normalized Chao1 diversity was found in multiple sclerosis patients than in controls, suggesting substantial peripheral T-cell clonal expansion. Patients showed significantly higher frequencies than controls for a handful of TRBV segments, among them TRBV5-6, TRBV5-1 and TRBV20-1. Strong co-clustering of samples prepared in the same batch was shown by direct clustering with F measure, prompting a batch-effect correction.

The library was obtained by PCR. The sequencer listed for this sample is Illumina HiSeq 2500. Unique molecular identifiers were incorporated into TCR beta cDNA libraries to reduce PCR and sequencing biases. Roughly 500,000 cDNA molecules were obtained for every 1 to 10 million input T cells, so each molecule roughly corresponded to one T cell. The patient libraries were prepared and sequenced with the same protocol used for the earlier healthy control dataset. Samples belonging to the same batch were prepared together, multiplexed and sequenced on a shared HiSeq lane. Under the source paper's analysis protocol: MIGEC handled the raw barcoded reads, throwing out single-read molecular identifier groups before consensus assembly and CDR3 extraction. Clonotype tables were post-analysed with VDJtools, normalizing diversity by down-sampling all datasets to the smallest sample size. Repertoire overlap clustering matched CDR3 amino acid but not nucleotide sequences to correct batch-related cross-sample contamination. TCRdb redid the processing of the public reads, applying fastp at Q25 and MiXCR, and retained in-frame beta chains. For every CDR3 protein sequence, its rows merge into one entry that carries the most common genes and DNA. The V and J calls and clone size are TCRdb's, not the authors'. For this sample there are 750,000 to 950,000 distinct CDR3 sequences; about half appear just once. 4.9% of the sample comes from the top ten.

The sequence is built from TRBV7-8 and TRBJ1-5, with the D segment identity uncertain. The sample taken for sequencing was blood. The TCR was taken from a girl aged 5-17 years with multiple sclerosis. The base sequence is TGTGCCAGCAGCTCCCGGACTGGGATTAGCAATCAGCCCCAGCATTTT. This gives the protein CASSSRTGISNQPQHF.